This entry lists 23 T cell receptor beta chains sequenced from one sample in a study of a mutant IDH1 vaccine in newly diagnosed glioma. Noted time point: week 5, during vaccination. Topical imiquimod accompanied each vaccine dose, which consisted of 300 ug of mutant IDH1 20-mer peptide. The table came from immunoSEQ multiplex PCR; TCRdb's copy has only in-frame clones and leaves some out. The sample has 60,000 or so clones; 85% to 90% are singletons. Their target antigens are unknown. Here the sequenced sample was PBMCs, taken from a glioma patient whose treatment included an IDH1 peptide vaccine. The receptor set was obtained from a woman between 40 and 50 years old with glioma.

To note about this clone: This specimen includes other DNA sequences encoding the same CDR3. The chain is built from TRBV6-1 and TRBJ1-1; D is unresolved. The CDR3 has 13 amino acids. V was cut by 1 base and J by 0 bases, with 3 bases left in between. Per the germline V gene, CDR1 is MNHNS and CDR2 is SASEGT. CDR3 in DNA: TGTGCCAGCAGTGAAGGCCTGAACACTGAAGCTTTCTTT. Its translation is CASSEGLNTEAFF.

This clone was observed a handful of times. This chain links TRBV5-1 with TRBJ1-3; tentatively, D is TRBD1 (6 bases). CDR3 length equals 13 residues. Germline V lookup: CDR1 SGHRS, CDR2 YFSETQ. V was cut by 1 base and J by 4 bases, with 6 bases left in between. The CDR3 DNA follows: TGCGCCAGCAGCTTGACAGGGGGAAACACCATATATTTT. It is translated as CASSLTGGNTIYF.

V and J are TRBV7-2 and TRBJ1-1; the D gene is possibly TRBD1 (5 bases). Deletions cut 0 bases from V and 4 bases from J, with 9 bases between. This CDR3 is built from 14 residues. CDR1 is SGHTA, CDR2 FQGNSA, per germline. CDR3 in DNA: TGTGCCAGCAGCTTAGCTCGAAGGGGCACTGAAGCTTTCTTT. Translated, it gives CASSLARRGTEAFF.

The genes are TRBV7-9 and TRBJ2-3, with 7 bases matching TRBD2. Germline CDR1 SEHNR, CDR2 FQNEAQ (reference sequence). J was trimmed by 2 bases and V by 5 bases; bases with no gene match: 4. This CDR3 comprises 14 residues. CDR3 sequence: CASSPGLTTDTQYF. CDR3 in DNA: TGTGCCAGCAGCCCGGGACTAACCACAGATACGCAGTATTTT.

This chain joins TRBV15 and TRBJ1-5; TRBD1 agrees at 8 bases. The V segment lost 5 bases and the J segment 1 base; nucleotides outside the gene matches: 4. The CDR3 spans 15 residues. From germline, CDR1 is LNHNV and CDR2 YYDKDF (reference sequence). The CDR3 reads CATSGQGWSNQPQHF. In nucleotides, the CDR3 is TGTGCCACCAGCGGACAGGGATGGAGCAATCAGCCCCAGCATTTT.

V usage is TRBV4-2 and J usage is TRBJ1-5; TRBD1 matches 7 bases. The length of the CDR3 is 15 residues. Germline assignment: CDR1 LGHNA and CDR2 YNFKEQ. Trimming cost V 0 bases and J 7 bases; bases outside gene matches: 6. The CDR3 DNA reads TGTGCCAGCAGCCAAGAGACAGGGTCAAACCAGCCCCAGCATTTT. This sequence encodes CASSQETGSNQPQHF.

The CDR3 DNA follows: TGTGCCAGCAGAGAGGGGACAGGTTCTGCCTACGAGCAGTACTTC. Its translation is CASREGTGSAYEQYF. The chain combines TRBV5-5 with TRBJ2-7; 8 positions match TRBD1. Germline CDR1 is SGHKS and CDR2 is YYEKEE (reference sequence). The CDR3 has 15 amino acids. V lost 5 bases, J lost 2 bases, and 9 bases stayed unmatched. The variable domain in full, with the rest retrieved from reference TRBV5-5 and TRBJ2-7, is DAGVTQSPTHLIKTRGQQVTLRCSPISGHKSVSWYQQVLGQGPQFIFQYYEKEERGRGNFPDRFSARQFPNYSSELNVNALLLGDSALYLCASREGTGSAYEQYFGPGTRLTVT.

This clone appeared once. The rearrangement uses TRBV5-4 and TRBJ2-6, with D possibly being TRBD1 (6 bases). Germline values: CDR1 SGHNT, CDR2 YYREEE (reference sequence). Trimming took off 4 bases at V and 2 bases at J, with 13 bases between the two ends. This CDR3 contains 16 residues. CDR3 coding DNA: TGTGCCAGCAGCGTCTACAGGGTTGCTGGGGCCAACGTCCTGACTTTC. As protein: CASSVYRVAGANVLTF. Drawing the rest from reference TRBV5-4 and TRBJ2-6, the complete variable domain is ETGVTQSPTHLIKTRGQQVTLRCSSQSGHNTVSWYQQALGQGPQFIFQYYREEENGRGNFPPRFSGLQFPNYSSELNVNALELDDSALYLCASSVYRVAGANVLTFGAGSRLTVL.

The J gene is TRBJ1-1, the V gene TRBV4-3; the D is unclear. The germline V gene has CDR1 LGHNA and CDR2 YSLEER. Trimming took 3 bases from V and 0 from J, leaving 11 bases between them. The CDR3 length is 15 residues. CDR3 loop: CASSQGTRVNTEAFF. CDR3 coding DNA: TGCGCCAGCAGCCAGGGTACTCGGGTGAACACTGAAGCTTTCTTT.

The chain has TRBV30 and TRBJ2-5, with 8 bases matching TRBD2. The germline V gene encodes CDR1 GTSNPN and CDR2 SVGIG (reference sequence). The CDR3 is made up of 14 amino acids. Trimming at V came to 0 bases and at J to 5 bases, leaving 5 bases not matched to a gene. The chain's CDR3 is CAWSVEKREETQYF. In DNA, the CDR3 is TGTGCCTGGAGTGTAGAGAAGCGGGAGGAGACCCAGTACTTC.

The CDR3 spells CASKGTGYEKLFF. The CDR3 nucleotides are TGCGCCAGCAAGGGGACAGGCTATGAAAAACTGTTTTTT. The chain uses TRBV4-1 and TRBJ1-4; 8 nucleotides line up with TRBD1. This CDR3 region has 13 residues. Per the germline V gene, CDR1 is MGHRA and CDR2 is YSYEKL. The V gene end was trimmed by 7 bases and the J gene end by 6 bases; junction bases not matched to a gene: 4.

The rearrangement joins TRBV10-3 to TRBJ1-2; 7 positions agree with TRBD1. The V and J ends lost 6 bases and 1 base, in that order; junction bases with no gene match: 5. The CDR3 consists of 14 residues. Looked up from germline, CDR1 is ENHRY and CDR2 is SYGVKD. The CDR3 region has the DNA TGTGCCATCAGATCGACAGGGCTTAACTATGGCTACACCTTC. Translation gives CAIRSTGLNYGYTF.

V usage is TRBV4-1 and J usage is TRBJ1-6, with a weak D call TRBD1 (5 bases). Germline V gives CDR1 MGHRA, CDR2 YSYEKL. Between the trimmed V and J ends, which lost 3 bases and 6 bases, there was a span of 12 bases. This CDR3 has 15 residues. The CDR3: CASSHHPGPNSPLHF. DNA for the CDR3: TGCGCCAGCAGCCACCATCCGGGACCTAATTCACCCCTCCACTTT.

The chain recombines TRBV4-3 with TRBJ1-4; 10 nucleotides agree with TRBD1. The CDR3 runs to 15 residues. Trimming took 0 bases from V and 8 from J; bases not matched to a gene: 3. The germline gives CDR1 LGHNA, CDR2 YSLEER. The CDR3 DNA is TGCGCCAGCAGCCAAGATCCGGACAGGGGGGAAAAACTGTTTTTT. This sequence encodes CASSQDPDRGEKLFF.

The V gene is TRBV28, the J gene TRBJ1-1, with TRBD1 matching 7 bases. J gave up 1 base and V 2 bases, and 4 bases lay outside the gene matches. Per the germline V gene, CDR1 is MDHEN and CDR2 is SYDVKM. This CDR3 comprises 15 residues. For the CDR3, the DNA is TGTGCCAGCAGTTTACCGACAGGGACGAACACTGAAGCTTTCTTT. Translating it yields CASSLPTGTNTEAFF.

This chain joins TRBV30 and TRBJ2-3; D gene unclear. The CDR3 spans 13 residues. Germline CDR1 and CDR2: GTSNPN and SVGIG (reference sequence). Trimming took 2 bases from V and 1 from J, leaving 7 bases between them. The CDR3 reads CAWSLPGTDTQYF. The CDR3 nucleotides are TGTGCCTGGAGTTTGCCTGGCACAGATACGCAGTATTTT.

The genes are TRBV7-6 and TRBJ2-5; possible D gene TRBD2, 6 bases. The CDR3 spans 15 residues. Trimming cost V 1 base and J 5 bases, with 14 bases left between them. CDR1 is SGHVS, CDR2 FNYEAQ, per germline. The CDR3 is CASSLVRLAIETQYF. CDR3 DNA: TGTGCCAGCAGCTTAGTGCGGCTAGCGATCGAGACCCAGTACTTC.

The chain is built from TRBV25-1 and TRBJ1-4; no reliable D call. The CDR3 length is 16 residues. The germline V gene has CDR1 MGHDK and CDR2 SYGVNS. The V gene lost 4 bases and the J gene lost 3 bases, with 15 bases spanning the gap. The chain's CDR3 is CASSAPRSTANEKLFF. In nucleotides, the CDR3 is TGTGCCAGCAGTGCTCCTAGGTCTACAGCTAATGAAAAACTGTTTTTT.

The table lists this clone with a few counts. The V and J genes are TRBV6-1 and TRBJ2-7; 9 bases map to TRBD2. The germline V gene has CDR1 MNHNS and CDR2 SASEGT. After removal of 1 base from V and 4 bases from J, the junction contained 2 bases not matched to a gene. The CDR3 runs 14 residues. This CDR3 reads CASSEGAGGYEQYF. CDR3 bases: TGTGCCAGCAGTGAAGGGGCGGGAGGGTACGAGCAGTACTTC.

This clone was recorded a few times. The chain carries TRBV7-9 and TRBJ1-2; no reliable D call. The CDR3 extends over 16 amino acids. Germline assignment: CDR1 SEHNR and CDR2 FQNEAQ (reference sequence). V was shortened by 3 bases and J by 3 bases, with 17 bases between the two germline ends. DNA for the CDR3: TGTGCCAGCAGCTTTAGTGGGTTGGAGCAGGACTATGGCTACACCTTC. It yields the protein CASSFSGLEQDYGYTF.

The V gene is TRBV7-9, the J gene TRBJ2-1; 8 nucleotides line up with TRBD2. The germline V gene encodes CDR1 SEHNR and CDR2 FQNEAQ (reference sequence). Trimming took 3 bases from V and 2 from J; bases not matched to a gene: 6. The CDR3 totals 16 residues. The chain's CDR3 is CASSFSGTVTYNEQFF. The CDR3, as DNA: TGTGCCAGCAGCTTTAGCGGGACCGTAACCTACAATGAGCAGTTCTTC.

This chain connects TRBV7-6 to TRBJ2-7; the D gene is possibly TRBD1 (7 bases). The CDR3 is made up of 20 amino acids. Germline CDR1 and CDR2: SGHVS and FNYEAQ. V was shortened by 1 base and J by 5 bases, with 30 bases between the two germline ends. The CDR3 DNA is TGTGCCAGCAGCTTAGTAGGGCTCGGGCGGGGAAAGGGGGCTTTTGACGAGCAGTACTTC. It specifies CASSLVGLGRGKGAFDEQYF.

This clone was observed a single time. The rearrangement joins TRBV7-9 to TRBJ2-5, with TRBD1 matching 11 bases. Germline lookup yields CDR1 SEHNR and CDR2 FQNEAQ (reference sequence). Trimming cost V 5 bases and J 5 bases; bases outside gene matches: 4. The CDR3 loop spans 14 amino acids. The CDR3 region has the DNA TGTGCCAGCAGCGCGGGGACAGGGGGTGAGACCCAGTACTTC. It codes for CASSAGTGGETQYF.